Reported below is one T cell receptor (beta chain). This record comes from a study of blood T cell repertoires in COVID-19. Overall study context: There were acute and convalescent COVID-19 samples, and they came from the United States, Italy and Spain. T cells, B-cell-depleted T cells, or PBMCs supplied cDNA or gDNA.

The CDR3 has 14 amino acids. The V and J ends lost 1 base and 7 bases respectively, with 11 bases between them. Germline CDR1 reads MGHRA; CDR2 reads YSYEKL. Authors' data handling: Reference gene primers were amplified, and this amplification served to estimate nucleated cell counts. The method was immunoSEQ multiplex PCR; TCRdb's version includes in-frame clones alone and lacks a portion of them. V and J calls and clone size are those listed in that table; D and trimming were worked out from the DNA. The sample records about 110,000 clones, 72% being singletons. The chain links TRBV4-1 to TRBJ2-1; D gene unclear. The TCR sequence derives from an older woman with acute or convalescent COVID-19. What was sequenced was peripheral blood. CDR3 residues: CASSQGPGGNEQFF. As DNA, the CDR3 is TGCGCCAGCAGCCAAGGTCCAGGTGGGAATGAGCAGTTCTTC.